The 3 T cell receptor beta chains below were found in one sample sequenced in a study of shared clonotypes between healthy human individuals. Clones were sequenced by immunoSEQ multiplex PCR, and TCRdb holds only the in-frame ones, with some missing. The sample holds roughly 2.2 million clones, approximately 93% seen once. The sequenced sample was naive CD4+ T cells from PBMCs. As to subset: CD45RA+ positively selected. Receptors originate from a man younger than 35 in good health. Some clones in this sample may be carry-over from other donors' samples.

The chain uses TRBV5-1 and TRBJ1-1; D gene uncertain. The germline gives CDR1 SGHRS, CDR2 YFSETQ. This CDR3 comprises 12 residues. Trimming left V 5 bases short and J 7 bases short, with 12 bases between. CDR3 region: CASRLTDYEAFF. For the CDR3, the DNA is TGCGCCAGCAGATTGACGGACTATGAAGCTTTCTTT.

A remark on this clone: In the same sample, other DNA sequences code for this CDR3. The chain couples TRBV30 to TRBJ2-7, with D perhaps being TRBD1 or TRBD2 (6 bases each). V was trimmed by 0 bases and J by 2 bases, leaving 8 bases between them. The CDR3 is made up of 13 amino acids. Germline V gives CDR1 GTSNPN, CDR2 SVGIG (reference sequence). DNA of the CDR3: TGTGCCTGGAGTGTGGGGGGCCCCTACGAGCAGTACTTC. This translates into CAWSVGGPYEQYF.

The V gene is TRBV28, the J gene TRBJ2-1; D is perhaps TRBD2 (5 bases). The CDR3 is 16 amino acids. Germline V gene sequence: CDR1 MDHEN, CDR2 SYDVKM. V lost 6 bases to trimming and J lost 0 bases, with 15 bases between them. Written as DNA, the CDR3 is TGTGCCAGCAGCCGTTACGGGGATAGCTCCTACAATGAGCAGTTCTTC. Its translation is CASSRYGDSSYNEQFF.